This TCR beta chain originates from a study of lymphopenia after photon versus proton radiotherapy. Data came from immunoSEQ multiplex PCR; TCRdb stores just in-frame clones and leaves some out. The table has approximately 24,000 clones, about 91% seen once. V was trimmed by 5 bases and J by 10 bases, leaving 15 bases between them. The CDR3 sequence is 13 residues long. Per germline, CDR1 SGHNT and CDR2 YENEEA. The sample consisted of peripheral blood, taken from a patient treated with photon-based radiotherapy. This chain links TRBV11-3 with TRBJ2-1; a weak D match, TRBD2 (6 bases). The TCR originated in a man in his fifties or sixties with gastric cancer. The CDR3, as DNA: TGTGCCAGCAGCCGGACCGGGAGACGGGAGCAGTTCTTC. Amino acids: CASSRTGRREQFF.